Listed below are T cell receptor delta chains from one sample, sequenced in a study of gamma-delta chains in newborns, infants, children. TCRdb re-processed the reads using CATT. In the table there are about 8,500 delta-chain clones, under 3.5% of which are singletons. Sequencing used blood. The receptors were sampled from a child who was a newborn, infant or young child, either healthy, febrile or measles-vaccinated (not recorded which). Both conserved end residues are part of each CDR3. D genes are given only for firm matches. Clone sizes are given selectively: once, few, many, or a class where the clone is expanded.

D gene: TRDD3
V gene: TRDV2
clone size: few
J gene: TRDJ3
CDR3 DNA: TGTGCCTGTGACACCGTCTCGCTGGGGGATACGCTGAGCTCCTGGGACACCCGACAGATGTTTTTC
CDR3 protein: CACDTVSLGDTLSSWDTRQMFF

D gene: -
V gene: TRDV2
clone size: few
J gene: TRDJ1
CDR3 DNA: TGTGCCTGTGACACCGGCGACGCCTGTTACACCGATAAACTCATCTTT
CDR3 protein: CACDTGDACYTDKLIF

D gene: TRDD3
V gene: TRDV1
clone size: -
J gene: TRDJ1
CDR3 DNA: TGTGCTCTTAGGGAACGCTGTCTGGGGGACCTGTACACCGATAAACTCATCTTT
CDR3 protein: CALRERCLGDLYTDKLIF

D gene: TRDD3
V gene: TRDV2
clone size: -
J gene: TRDJ3
CDR3 DNA: TGTGCCTGTGACACCGTGGTGGGGGATACGCGGACCTGGGACACCCGACAGATGTTTTTC
CDR3 protein: CACDTVVGDTRTWDTRQMFF

D gene: TRDD3
V gene: TRDV2
clone size: few
J gene: TRDJ1
CDR3 DNA: TGTGCCTGTGGTACTGGGGGCTTGTACACCGATAAACTCATCTTT
CDR3 protein: CACGTGGLYTDKLIF

D gene: TRDD3
V gene: TRDV2
clone size: few
J gene: TRDJ2
CDR3 DNA: TGTGCCTGTGACACCGTCGTACTGGGGGATACGAGGGCTTTGACAGTACAACTCTTCTTT
CDR3 protein: CACDTVVLGDTRALTVQLFF

D gene: -
V gene: TRDV2
clone size: many
J gene: TRDJ3
CDR3 DNA: TGTGCCTGTGACACGGGATCCTGGGACACCCGACAGATGTTTTTC
CDR3 protein: CACDTGSWDTRQMFF

D gene: TRDD3
V gene: TRDV2
clone size: medium-sized
J gene: TRDJ1
CDR3 DNA: TGTGCCTGTGACACCTGGGGGACGGCCGATAAACTCATCTTT
CDR3 protein: CACDTWGTADKLIF

D gene: TRDD3
V gene: TRDV2
clone size: few
J gene: TRDJ3
CDR3 DNA: TGTGCCTGTGACACTGTACTGGGGATAGGCTCCTGGGACACCCGACAGATGTTTTTC
CDR3 protein: CACDTVLGIGSWDTRQMFF

D gene: TRDD3
V gene: TRDV2
clone size: medium-sized
J gene: TRDJ1
CDR3 DNA: TGTGCCTGTGATCCTTTACTGGGGGACACCGATAAACTCATCTTT
CDR3 protein: CACDPLLGDTDKLIF

D gene: TRDD3
V gene: TRDV2
clone size: medium-sized
J gene: TRDJ2
CDR3 DNA: TGTGCCTGTGATCTCCTGGGGGATACAGCACAACTCTTCTTT
CDR3 protein: CACDLLGDTAQLFF

D gene: TRDD3
V gene: TRDV2
clone size: medium-sized
J gene: TRDJ3
CDR3 DNA: TGTGCCTGTGACCTACTGGGGGATACCAAAAGCTCCTGGGACACCCGACAGATGTTTTTC
CDR3 protein: CACDLLGDTKSSWDTRQMFF

D gene: TRDD3
V gene: TRDV2
clone size: few
J gene: TRDJ3
CDR3 DNA: TGTGCCTGTGACCTACTGGGGGATAGGAGCTCCTGGGACACCCGACAGATGTTTTTC
CDR3 protein: CACDLLGDRSSWDTRQMFF

D gene: -
V gene: TRDV2
clone size: medium-sized
J gene: TRDJ1
CDR3 DNA: TGTGCCTGTGACACCGTGGGGGTTTACACCGATAAACTCATCTTT
CDR3 protein: CACDTVGVYTDKLIF

D gene: -
V gene: TRDV2
clone size: -
J gene: TRDJ3
CDR3 DNA: TGTGCCTGTGACACCGTACTGGTAACCTCCTGGGACACCCGACAGATGTTTTTC
CDR3 protein: CACDTVLVTSWDTRQMFF

D gene: TRDD3
V gene: TRDV2
clone size: many
J gene: TRDJ3
CDR3 DNA: TGTGCCTGTGACGCCACACCGTACTGGGGGGCCTCCTGGGACACCCGACAGATGTTTTTC
CDR3 protein: CACDATPYWGASWDTRQMFF

D gene: TRDD3
V gene: TRDV2
clone size: medium-sized
J gene: TRDJ1
CDR3 DNA: TGTGCCTGTGACATACTGGGGACTAGAACCGATAAACTCATCTTT
CDR3 protein: CACDILGTRTDKLIF

D gene: TRDD3
V gene: TRDV1
clone size: few
J gene: TRDJ1
CDR3 DNA: TGTGCTCTTGGGGAAAGGGGGGATACGTACACCGATAAACTCATCTTT
CDR3 protein: CALGERGDTYTDKLIF